A selection of T cell receptor beta chains follows, all from one sample in a study of T cell responses to AZD1222 COVID-19 vaccine. Using immunoSEQ multiplex PCR, the repertoire was profiled, and TCRdb retains in-frame clones only, with some absent. The sample consists of 130,000 or so clones, approximately 88% of them appearing once. The sequencing here drew on peripheral blood, taken on day 0 of AZD1222 vaccination. All receptors come from an adult in good health. Both conserved end residues are part of each CDR3. Each record gives: D gene, V gene, clone size, J gene, CDR3 DNA, CDR3 protein. D genes are given only for firm matches. Expanded clones are given a class, and other clones once, few, many or no size at all.

D: TRBD1
V: TRBV19
size: .
J: TRBJ1-5
DNA: TGTGCCAGTGGGACAGGGGGCAATCAGCCCCAGCATTTT
CDR3: CASGTGGNQPQHF

D: .
V: TRBV11-1
size: .
J: TRBJ2-5
DNA: TGTGCCAGCAGCTTAGTGGCCAGGGGGGCGACCCAGTACTTC
CDR3: CASSLVARGATQYF

D: .
V: TRBV18
size: .
J: TRBJ2-2
DNA: TGTGCCAGCTCTCGGGACCAAACCGGGGAGCTGTTTTTT
CDR3: CASSRDQTGELFF

D: .
V: TRBV27
size: .
J: TRBJ1-5
DNA: TGTGCCAGCACCTTTTCTAGGGACTTAGAGCCCCAGCATTTT
CDR3: CASTFSRDLEPQHF

D: .
V: TRBV27
size: .
J: TRBJ2-7
DNA: TGTGCCAGCAGTTTCACCTACGAGCAGTACTTC
CDR3: CASSFTYEQYF

D: .
V: TRBV10-1
size: .
J: TRBJ2-2
DNA: TGCGCCAGCAGTGATGTGAGGGTAGGGGTAACCGGGGAGCTGTTTTTT
CDR3: CASSDVRVGVTGELFF

D: TRBD1
V: TRBV10-3
size: .
J: TRBJ1-1
DNA: TGTGCCATCAGTGCGCAGGGGGCTTCGGACACTGAAGCTTTCTTT
CDR3: CAISAQGASDTEAFF

D: TRBD2
V: TRBV7-3
size: .
J: TRBJ2-1
DNA: TGTGCCAGCAGCCCGCCTGGGACTAGCGGGGGAGGTCAGTTCTTC
CDR3: CASSPPGTSGGGQFF

D: .
V: TRBV27
size: .
J: TRBJ2-7
DNA: TGTGCCAGCAGTTTTATCGGCGAGGGGGAGCAGTACTTC
CDR3: CASSFIGEGEQYF

D: .
V: TRBV11-2
size: .
J: TRBJ2-7
DNA: TGTGCCAGCAGCTTAAGTATAACTTCAGCCTACGAGCAGTACTTC
CDR3: CASSLSITSAYEQYF

D: .
V: TRBV7-8
size: .
J: TRBJ1-1
DNA: TGTGCCAGCAGCGTAAGAGACAGTTCGAACACTGAAGCTTTCTTT
CDR3: CASSVRDSSNTEAFF

D: .
V: TRBV13
size: few
J: TRBJ1-5
DNA: TGTGCCAGCAGCTCATGGGGACAGCCCCAGCATTTT
CDR3: CASSSWGQPQHF

D: .
V: TRBV13
size: .
J: TRBJ2-1
DNA: TGTGCCAGCCGTTTTGGGGGACAAAACTACAATGAGCAGTTCTTC
CDR3: CASRFGGQNYNEQFF

D: TRBD1
V: TRBV6-1
size: .
J: TRBJ1-2
DNA: TGTGCCAGCTTAGGACAGGGTAGGGGTGGCTACACCTTC
CDR3: CASLGQGRGGYTF

D: .
V: TRBV6-5
size: once
J: TRBJ2-1
DNA: TGTGCCAGCAGTTACCAGGGGATAGCGGCCTACAATGAGCAGTTCTTC
CDR3: CASSYQGIAAYNEQFF

D: .
V: TRBV6-5
size: .
J: TRBJ1-1
DNA: TGTGCCAGCAATCCTAGACAGAGGAACACTGAAGCTTTCTTT
CDR3: CASNPRQRNTEAFF

D: .
V: TRBV11-2
size: .
J: TRBJ1-2
DNA: TGTGCCAGCAGCCCTGCCCCGGCGGGGGGATCCACCTTC
CDR3: CASSPAPAGGSTF

D: TRBD2
V: TRBV6-5
size: .
J: TRBJ2-1
DNA: TGTGCCAGCAGCCGGGGGGTTTATAGGAGCAATGAGCAGTTCTTC
CDR3: CASSRGVYRSNEQFF

D: .
V: TRBV10-1
size: .
J: TRBJ1-1
DNA: TGCGCCAGCAGTGACGGCACCAAATCCACTGAAGCTTTCTTT
CDR3: CASSDGTKSTEAFF

D: .
V: TRBV6-5
size: .
J: TRBJ1-2
DNA: TGTGCCAGCAGTAGGACCGACCGCCCGTATGGCTACACCTTC
CDR3: CASSRTDRPYGYTF

D: .
V: TRBV19
size: .
J: TRBJ2-1
DNA: TGTGCCAGTAGTGGCAACAATGAGCAGTTCTTC
CDR3: CASSGNNEQFF

D: TRBD1
V: TRBV9
size: .
J: TRBJ1-2
DNA: TGTGCCAGCAGCCCCGGGGACAGGGGTGGCTACACCTTC
CDR3: CASSPGDRGGYTF

D: .
V: TRBV7-3
size: once
J: TRBJ1-4
DNA: TGTGCCAGCAGCTTAGGGGGACCTAATGAAAAACTGTTTTTT
CDR3: CASSLGGPNEKLFF

D: .
V: TRBV5-1
size: few
J: TRBJ1-1
DNA: TGCGCCAGCAGCTACACTGCTACACCAAACACTGAAGCTTTCTTT
CDR3: CASSYTATPNTEAFF

D: .
V: TRBV27
size: .
J: TRBJ1-2
DNA: TGTGCCAGCAGTTCCGCAGCCTCTAACTATGGCTACACCTTC
CDR3: CASSSAASNYGYTF

D: TRBD1
V: TRBV7-9
size: .
J: TRBJ1-3
DNA: TGTGCCAGCAGCCCCGGACAGGGGGCGAACACCATATATTTT
CDR3: CASSPGQGANTIYF

D: TRBD2
V: TRBV2
size: .
J: TRBJ2-3
DNA: TGTGCCAGCGGGCTAGCGGGGGTGACAGATACGCAGTATTTT
CDR3: CASGLAGVTDTQYF

D: .
V: TRBV14
size: .
J: TRBJ2-1
DNA: TGTGCCAGCAGCCTCCGGGACAAATCCTACAATGAGCAGTTCTTC
CDR3: CASSLRDKSYNEQFF

D: .
V: TRBV12-3/TRBV12-4
size: .
J: TRBJ1-2
DNA: TGTGCCAGCAGTGACGGGGGGGACTATGGCTACACCTTC
CDR3: CASSDGGDYGYTF

D: .
V: TRBV4-3
size: .
J: TRBJ1-2
DNA: TGCGCCAGCAGCCAAGGCTTAGACACCGCCTACGGCTACACCTTC
CDR3: CASSQGLDTAYGYTF

D: .
V: TRBV7-2
size: few
J: TRBJ2-7
DNA: TGTGCCAGCAGCTCCCCCCGGGAGCAGTACTTC
CDR3: CASSSPREQYF

D: .
V: TRBV6-5
size: once
J: TRBJ1-1
DNA: TGTGCCAGCAGTTACTTGACAGGATCGAACACTGAAGCTTTCTTT
CDR3: CASSYLTGSNTEAFF

D: TRBD1
V: TRBV5-1
size: .
J: TRBJ2-3
DNA: TGCGCCAGCAGCTTGGGACAGGGAGGCACAGATACGCAGTATTTT
CDR3: CASSLGQGGTDTQYF

D: .
V: TRBV6-5
size: .
J: TRBJ2-1
DNA: TGTGCCAGCGGGGGCGCACACCACAATGAGCAGTTCTTC
CDR3: CASGGAHHNEQFF

D: TRBD2
V: TRBV25-1
size: .
J: TRBJ2-1
DNA: TGTGCCAGCAGCTTATGGGGGACTACCTATGAGCAGTTCTTC
CDR3: CASSLWGTTYEQFF

D: .
V: TRBV6-2/TRBV6-3
size: many
J: TRBJ1-1
DNA: TGTGCCAGCAGTTTTGGCCTTGAAGCTTTCTTT
CDR3: CASSFGLEAFF

D: TRBD1
V: TRBV27
size: .
J: TRBJ1-4
DNA: TGTGCCAGCAGTCAAGGGACAGGGGTTGGAAAACTGTTTTTT
CDR3: CASSQGTGVGKLFF

D: .
V: TRBV4-1
size: .
J: TRBJ1-2
DNA: TGCGCCAGCAGCCAAGGAATAATTGCCTATGGCTACACCTTC
CDR3: CASSQGIIAYGYTF

D: .
V: TRBV6-5
size: .
J: TRBJ2-7
DNA: TGTGCCAGCAGTTTAAAGTCTGGGAGCTCCTACGAGCAGTACTTC
CDR3: CASSLKSGSSYEQYF

D: TRBD1
V: TRBV27
size: .
J: TRBJ1-1
DNA: TGTGCCAGCAGTCTACGACAGGGCACTGAAGCTTTCTTT
CDR3: CASSLRQGTEAFF

D: .
V: TRBV27
size: .
J: TRBJ1-1
DNA: TGTGCCAGCAGTTTATCGTTGACAGCCATGAACACTGAAGCTTTCTTT
CDR3: CASSLSLTAMNTEAFF

D: .
V: TRBV5-1
size: .
J: TRBJ1-1
DNA: TGCGCCAGCAGCTTGGAGGAGGCGAAGAATGAAGCTTTCTTT
CDR3: CASSLEEAKNEAFF